The rows below give T cell receptor beta chains drawn from one sample of a study of blood T cell repertoires in COVID-19. Profiling relied on immunoSEQ multiplex PCR, and the TCRdb table lists in-frame clones only, not all of them. The sample holds some 380,000 clones, 90% seen once. Sequenced input: peripheral blood. Source of these receptors: a man aged 18 to 29 with active or convalescent COVID-19. The CDR3 runs from the conserved cysteine through the conserved F or W. Fields, in order: clone size, CDR3 length, D gene, V gene, J gene, CDR3 DNA, CDR3 protein. D genes are given only for firm matches. Part of the rows lack a size; the others show once, few, many or a class for expanded clones.

clone_size: -; cdr3_length: 13; d_call: -; v_call: TRBV7-9; j_call: TRBJ2-5; cdr3_nt: TGTGCCAGCAGAAAAGCCCCTCAAGAGACCCAGTACTTC; cdr3_aa: CASRKAPQETQYF
clone_size: -; cdr3_length: 16; d_call: TRBD2; v_call: TRBV4-1; j_call: TRBJ2-1; cdr3_nt: TGCGCCAGCAGCCAGCCGGGACCGGGAGGGCCCAATGAGCAGTTCTTC; cdr3_aa: CASSQPGPGGPNEQFF
clone_size: -; cdr3_length: 14; d_call: -; v_call: TRBV4-2; j_call: TRBJ2-5; cdr3_nt: TGTGCCAGCAGCCGTTGGACAAGAAGAGAGACCCAGTACTTC; cdr3_aa: CASSRWTRRETQYF
clone_size: -; cdr3_length: 16; d_call: TRBD1; v_call: TRBV7-9; j_call: TRBJ2-2; cdr3_nt: TGTGCCAGCAGCTTAGAACAGGGGGAATCCACCGGGGAGCTGTTTTTT; cdr3_aa: CASSLEQGESTGELFF
clone_size: -; cdr3_length: 15; d_call: TRBD2; v_call: TRBV5-1; j_call: TRBJ2-1; cdr3_nt: TGCGCCAGCAGCTTGGCCCTAGCGGGGGTGGATGAGCAGTTCTTC; cdr3_aa: CASSLALAGVDEQFF
clone_size: -; cdr3_length: 12; d_call: -; v_call: TRBV29-1; j_call: TRBJ2-7; cdr3_nt: TGCAGCGCCGAGGGGGACGGCAGGGAGCAGTACTTC; cdr3_aa: CSAEGDGREQYF
clone_size: -; cdr3_length: 18; d_call: TRBD1; v_call: TRBV19; j_call: TRBJ2-1; cdr3_nt: TGTGCCAGTAGTACCCTTCTCTTTGGGACAGGGGAACAACTTGAGCAGTTCTTC; cdr3_aa: CASSTLLFGTGEQLEQFF
clone_size: -; cdr3_length: 16; d_call: TRBD1; v_call: TRBV7-2; j_call: TRBJ1-5; cdr3_nt: TGTGCCAGCAGCCCCTCAGGGGGAGAATGGAATCAGCCCCAGCATTTT; cdr3_aa: CASSPSGGEWNQPQHF
clone_size: -; cdr3_length: 15; d_call: TRBD1; v_call: TRBV3-1/TRBV3-2; j_call: TRBJ2-7; cdr3_nt: TGTGCCAGCAGCCAGCTGGGACAGGGTGGGTACGAGCAGTACTTC; cdr3_aa: CASSQLGQGGYEQYF
clone_size: -; cdr3_length: 12; d_call: -; v_call: TRBV11-3; j_call: TRBJ2-1; cdr3_nt: TGTGCCAGCAGCCCCAGTAGGGGTGAGCAGTTCTTC; cdr3_aa: CASSPSRGEQFF
clone_size: -; cdr3_length: 14; d_call: TRBD1; v_call: TRBV28; j_call: TRBJ1-4; cdr3_nt: TGTGCCAGCAGCACGGACAGGGGCGGGGAAAAACTGTTTTTT; cdr3_aa: CASSTDRGGEKLFF
clone_size: -; cdr3_length: 15; d_call: TRBD1; v_call: TRBV28; j_call: TRBJ1-1; cdr3_nt: TGTGCCAGCAGCGAATTGGGGACAGAGAACACTGAAGCTTTCTTT; cdr3_aa: CASSELGTENTEAFF
clone_size: -; cdr3_length: 16; d_call: TRBD1; v_call: TRBV5-1; j_call: TRBJ1-6; cdr3_nt: TGCGCCAGCAGCTTGGCCTCGGGACAGGGGAATTCACCCCTCCACTTT; cdr3_aa: CASSLASGQGNSPLHF
clone_size: -; cdr3_length: 12; d_call: -; v_call: TRBV5-6; j_call: TRBJ1-2; cdr3_nt: TGTGCCAGCAGCTTGGACGGCTATGGCTACACCTTC; cdr3_aa: CASSLDGYGYTF
clone_size: -; cdr3_length: 14; d_call: -; v_call: TRBV6-5; j_call: TRBJ1-5; cdr3_nt: TGTGCCAGCTGGGAGGGCTGGGGGAATCAGCCCCAGCATTTT; cdr3_aa: CASWEGWGNQPQHF
clone_size: -; cdr3_length: 17; d_call: TRBD1; v_call: TRBV5-1; j_call: TRBJ1-2; cdr3_nt: TGCGCCAGCAGCCAAGGACCGGACAGGGGATGGAACTATGGCTACACCTTC; cdr3_aa: CASSQGPDRGWNYGYTF
clone_size: -; cdr3_length: 13; d_call: -; v_call: TRBV10-1; j_call: TRBJ1-1; cdr3_nt: TGCGCCAGCACTTGGAGGAAGAACACTGAAGCTTTCTTT; cdr3_aa: CASTWRKNTEAFF
clone_size: -; cdr3_length: 18; d_call: TRBD1; v_call: TRBV18; j_call: TRBJ1-3; cdr3_nt: TGTGCCAGCTCACACTTAACGGGACAGGGAAATTCTGGAAACACCATATATTTT; cdr3_aa: CASSHLTGQGNSGNTIYF
clone_size: -; cdr3_length: 15; d_call: -; v_call: TRBV9; j_call: TRBJ1-1; cdr3_nt: TGTGCCAGCAGCGTAGGGCGGGGAGAGGACACTGAAGCTTTCTTT; cdr3_aa: CASSVGRGEDTEAFF
clone_size: -; cdr3_length: 15; d_call: -; v_call: TRBV4-1; j_call: TRBJ1-5; cdr3_nt: TGCGCCAGCAGCCATTTATCAGGGTCCAATCAGCCCCAGCATTTT; cdr3_aa: CASSHLSGSNQPQHF
clone_size: -; cdr3_length: 15; d_call: -; v_call: TRBV19; j_call: TRBJ1-4; cdr3_nt: TGTGCCAGTACAACAACAGGGAAGTCTGTTGTAAAACTGTTTTTT; cdr3_aa: CASTTTGKSVVKLFF
clone_size: -; cdr3_length: 14; d_call: TRBD1; v_call: TRBV29-1; j_call: TRBJ2-7; cdr3_nt: TGCAGCGTTGGCCAGGGGGGACAGGGGTTCGAGCAGTACTTC; cdr3_aa: CSVGQGGQGFEQYF
clone_size: -; cdr3_length: 18; d_call: TRBD2; v_call: TRBV19; j_call: TRBJ2-1; cdr3_nt: TGTGCCAGTAGTAAACGACACCTAGCGGGAGGACCCTACAATGAGCAGTTCTTC; cdr3_aa: CASSKRHLAGGPYNEQFF
clone_size: -; cdr3_length: 16; d_call: -; v_call: TRBV7-2; j_call: TRBJ2-1; cdr3_nt: TGTGCCAGCAGCCAATGGCCGCGGGGCCCCTACAATGAGCAGTTCTTC; cdr3_aa: CASSQWPRGPYNEQFF
clone_size: -; cdr3_length: 13; d_call: TRBD1; v_call: TRBV6-4; j_call: TRBJ2-3; cdr3_nt: TGTGCCAGCAGTGTCGACAGGGGGGATACGCAGTATTTT; cdr3_aa: CASSVDRGDTQYF
clone_size: -; cdr3_length: 14; d_call: -; v_call: TRBV6-5; j_call: TRBJ1-1; cdr3_nt: TGTGCCAGCAGTTACGGGCAGGGGAGCACTGAAGCTTTCTTT; cdr3_aa: CASSYGQGSTEAFF
clone_size: once; cdr3_length: 12; d_call: -; v_call: TRBV5-6; j_call: TRBJ1-5; cdr3_nt: TGTGCCAGCAGCCTTAGCAATCAGCCCCAGCATTTT; cdr3_aa: CASSLSNQPQHF
clone_size: -; cdr3_length: 12; d_call: TRBD1; v_call: TRBV29-1; j_call: TRBJ1-1; cdr3_nt: TGCAGCGTGGGACAGGGGCTCACTGAAGCTTTCTTT; cdr3_aa: CSVGQGLTEAFF
clone_size: -; cdr3_length: 12; d_call: -; v_call: TRBV12-3/TRBV12-4; j_call: TRBJ2-2; cdr3_nt: TGTGCCAGCATCCTCAGGTCCGGGGAGCTGTTTTTT; cdr3_aa: CASILRSGELFF
clone_size: -; cdr3_length: 20; d_call: -; v_call: TRBV3-1/TRBV3-2; j_call: TRBJ1-5; cdr3_nt: TGTGCCAGCAGCCAGAGGTTATTGGTGCCGGACAGTTATAGCAATCAGCCCCAGCATTTT; cdr3_aa: CASSQRLLVPDSYSNQPQHF
clone_size: -; cdr3_length: 15; d_call: TRBD1; v_call: TRBV4-1; j_call: TRBJ2-7; cdr3_nt: TGCGCCAGCAGCCAAACCGGGACAGTTCGCTACGAGCAGTACTTC; cdr3_aa: CASSQTGTVRYEQYF
clone_size: few; cdr3_length: 13; d_call: -; v_call: TRBV4-2; j_call: TRBJ1-2; cdr3_nt: TGTGCCAGCAGCCAAGTGCTGGGAGGTAGCTACACCTTC; cdr3_aa: CASSQVLGGSYTF
clone_size: once; cdr3_length: 14; d_call: -; v_call: TRBV11-2; j_call: TRBJ1-2; cdr3_nt: TGTGCCAGCAGCCAGGACAGCGCTAACTATGGCTACACCTTC; cdr3_aa: CASSQDSANYGYTF
clone_size: few; cdr3_length: 15; d_call: TRBD1; v_call: TRBV4-1; j_call: TRBJ1-4; cdr3_nt: TGCGCCAGCAGCCAGGCCGGGACAGGGAATGAAAAACTGTTTTTT; cdr3_aa: CASSQAGTGNEKLFF
clone_size: -; cdr3_length: 14; d_call: TRBD2; v_call: TRBV19; j_call: TRBJ2-1; cdr3_nt: TGTGCCAGTAGTTCCAGCGGGACTTGGAATGAGCAGTTCTTC; cdr3_aa: CASSSSGTWNEQFF
clone_size: -; cdr3_length: 16; d_call: TRBD1; v_call: TRBV28; j_call: TRBJ1-6; cdr3_nt: TGTGCCAGCAGTTGGGACAGGGCCTACTATAATTCACCCCTCCACTTT; cdr3_aa: CASSWDRAYYNSPLHF
clone_size: once; cdr3_length: 15; d_call: TRBD1; v_call: TRBV11-2; j_call: TRBJ2-3; cdr3_nt: TGTGCCAGCAGCTATTCCGGGACAGGGCGATTTACGCAGTATTTT; cdr3_aa: CASSYSGTGRFTQYF
clone_size: once; cdr3_length: 13; d_call: TRBD1; v_call: TRBV5-1; j_call: TRBJ2-7; cdr3_nt: TGCGCCAGCAGCTCGGGACAGGGGTACGAGCAGTACTTC; cdr3_aa: CASSSGQGYEQYF
clone_size: -; cdr3_length: 14; d_call: TRBD1; v_call: TRBV5-8; j_call: TRBJ1-6; cdr3_nt: TGTGCCAGCAGCCTGGGACAGGGTAATTCACCCCTCCACTTT; cdr3_aa: CASSLGQGNSPLHF
clone_size: -; cdr3_length: 15; d_call: TRBD2; v_call: TRBV28; j_call: TRBJ2-5; cdr3_nt: TGTGCCAGCAGCGCACTAGCGGGAATCTATGAGACCCAGTACTTC; cdr3_aa: CASSALAGIYETQYF
clone_size: -; cdr3_length: 16; d_call: TRBD2; v_call: TRBV5-5; j_call: TRBJ2-5; cdr3_nt: TGTGCCAGCAGCGTTGTGGCGACTAGCGGCCAAGAGACCCAGTACTTC; cdr3_aa: CASSVVATSGQETQYF
clone_size: -; cdr3_length: 14; d_call: -; v_call: TRBV9; j_call: TRBJ1-6; cdr3_nt: TGTGCCAGCAGCGACCCGGGCAGGGATTCACCCCTCCACTTT; cdr3_aa: CASSDPGRDSPLHF
clone_size: -; cdr3_length: 15; d_call: TRBD1; v_call: TRBV6-2/TRBV6-3; j_call: TRBJ2-7; cdr3_nt: TGTGCCAGCAGCCCGTCGGGACAGGGAAGATTCGAGCAGTACTTC; cdr3_aa: CASSPSGQGRFEQYF
clone_size: -; cdr3_length: 15; d_call: TRBD1; v_call: TRBV7-9; j_call: TRBJ2-3; cdr3_nt: TGTGCCAGCAGCTTAGACGGACAGGGCCCAGATACGCAGTATTTT; cdr3_aa: CASSLDGQGPDTQYF
clone_size: -; cdr3_length: 15; d_call: TRBD2; v_call: TRBV5-1; j_call: TRBJ2-7; cdr3_nt: TGCGCCAGCAGCCGGACTAGCGGGGGATTCTACGAGCAGTACTTC; cdr3_aa: CASSRTSGGFYEQYF
clone_size: -; cdr3_length: 14; d_call: TRBD1; v_call: TRBV2; j_call: TRBJ1-5; cdr3_nt: TGTGCCAGCAGTCCCGGACAGGATATTCAGCCCCAGCATTTT; cdr3_aa: CASSPGQDIQPQHF
clone_size: -; cdr3_length: 14; d_call: -; v_call: TRBV5-5; j_call: TRBJ1-1; cdr3_nt: TGTGCCAGCAGCTTATCGGGGAAGAACACTGAAGCTTTCTTT; cdr3_aa: CASSLSGKNTEAFF
clone_size: -; cdr3_length: 15; d_call: -; v_call: TRBV7-9; j_call: TRBJ1-6; cdr3_nt: TGTGCCAGCAGCCCCCCCTGGCAGGGTCAATCACCCCTCCACTTT; cdr3_aa: CASSPPWQGQSPLHF
clone_size: once; cdr3_length: 16; d_call: -; v_call: TRBV7-8; j_call: TRBJ2-7; cdr3_nt: TGTGCCAGCAGCTCAGGTCCGCTACCGTTCTCCTACGAGCAGTACTTC; cdr3_aa: CASSSGPLPFSYEQYF
clone_size: -; cdr3_length: 11; d_call: -; v_call: TRBV18; j_call: TRBJ2-7; cdr3_nt: TGTGTCAGCTCACTTTCCGACGAGCAGTACTTC; cdr3_aa: CVSSLSDEQYF
clone_size: -; cdr3_length: 14; d_call: -; v_call: TRBV19; j_call: TRBJ2-7; cdr3_nt: TGTGCCAGTAGTATTGTTTTCGGGGTCTACGAGCAGTACTTC; cdr3_aa: CASSIVFGVYEQYF
clone_size: once; cdr3_length: 15; d_call: TRBD2; v_call: TRBV7-9; j_call: TRBJ2-1; cdr3_nt: TGTGCCAGCAGCTCGGGGGGAGGGACCTACAATGAGCAGTTCTTC; cdr3_aa: CASSSGGGTYNEQFF